Reported below is one T cell receptor (beta chain). The junction does not match germline at one end; this may be a read error. Preparation of the TCRbeta library was carried out with unique molecular identifiers. MiXCR, applied by TCRdb to the PCR reads, yields one record per CDR3 protein. The table includes more than 200,000 distinct CDR3 sequences, about 25% detected once. The data derive from a study of T-cell reconstitution after alpha-beta-depleted transplantation in children. The CDR3 consists of 14 residues. Germline V CDR1 and CDR2: SEHNR, FQNEAQ (reference sequence). This sequence joins TRBV7-9 and TRBJ2-4; 8 bases match TRBD1. The material sequenced was PBMCs, taken before TCRalphabeta/CD19-depleted stem cell transplant. The TCR originated in a girl between 2 and 10 years old with Fanconi anemia, due to receive a stem cell transplant. The CDR3 region is CASSLPDRTGSVAF. CDR3 DNA: TGTGCCAGCAGCCTACCCGACCGGACAGGGAGTGTTGCCTTC. Combining the CDR3 with reference TRBV7-9 and TRBJ2-4 gives the whole variable domain DTGVSQNPRHKITKRGQNVTFRCDPISEHNRLYWYRQTLGQGPEFLTYFQNEAQLEKSRLLSDRFSAERPKGSFSTLEIQRTEQGDSAMYLCASSLPDRTGSVAFGAGTRLSVL.